The present entry profiles one TCR beta chain with its context. Its antigen is still unknown. A junction end diverges from the germline sequence, so it may reflect a read error. This sample is part of a study of shared clonotypes between healthy human individuals. General study findings and limits: Memory subsets generally showed smaller estimated richness than naive subsets did.

The authors ran the assay at deep level. On sorted subsets, replicate PCRs used 150 to 250 ng DNA, or 27,000 or so T cell genomes. Produced via immunoSEQ multiplex PCR; TCRdb's table is partial and in-frame only. Among about 2.4 million clones listed, under 95% were seen once. CDR3 length: 9 residues. The germline V gene encodes CDR1 MNHEY and CDR2 SVGAGI. Splitting of CD4+ cells produced CD45RA+ naive and CD45RA-negative memory subsets. This TCR was sampled from a young man in good health. Some clones in this sample may be carry-over from other donors' samples. This chain connects TRBV6-5 to TRBJ1-1; no firm D call. Material: naive CD4+ T cells from PBMCs. Stated subset: CD45RA+ positively selected. CDR3 nucleotides: TGTGCCAGCAGTTATCCCTTCGTGTTT. Translation gives CASSYPFVF.